The source of this TCR beta chain is a study of blood T cell repertoires in COVID-19. Across the study: Material from acute and convalescent COVID-19 was sourced from the United States, Italy and Spain. Sources were T cells, B-cell-depleted T cells, or PBMCs; the material itself was cDNA or gDNA.

As originally analysed: Nucleated cell counts were estimated from reference gene primer amplification. Assay used: immunoSEQ multiplex PCR; TCRdb lists only in-frame clones, some missing. D and trimming come from the DNA, and the V and J calls and clone size come from that table. The sample shows 180,000 or so clones, roughly 86% of them seen only once. Germline trimming cut 6 bases from V and 4 bases from J; bases unmatched to any gene: 10. Germline V gives CDR1 ENHRY, CDR2 SYGVKD. The length of the CDR3 is 16 residues. Specimen: peripheral blood. The chain joins TRBV10-3 to TRBJ1-1; 11 bases agree with TRBD1. This TCR was recovered from a man aged 40-50 years with active or convalescent COVID-19. CDR3 DNA: TGTGCCATCAGCTTCCAGGACAGGGGGCTAGGCACTGAAGCTTTCTTT. It codes for CAISFQDRGLGTEAFF.